The 17 T cell receptor beta chains below were found in one sample sequenced in a study of cytomegalovirus exposure and HLA in healthy donors. 13 Jbeta primers and 60 Vbeta primers were used for the PCR. Profiling relied on immunoSEQ multiplex PCR, and the TCRdb table lists in-frame clones only, not all of them. Counted here are fewer than 250,000 clones, approximately 82% occurring once; the ten biggest clones make up 10%. Sequencing input: PBMCs. These receptors all stem from a woman aged 50 to 65 in good health and CMV-seropositive.

This rearrangement joins TRBV18 to TRBJ1-1; D unresolved. The CDR3 sequence is 15 residues long. Trimming cost V 2 bases and J 2 bases, with 12 bases left between them. In germline, CDR1 is KGHSH, CDR2 LQKENI. CDR3 nucleotides: TGTGCCAGCTCACCAAGCACAACAGCCAACACTGAAGCTTTCTTT. It is translated as CASSPSTTANTEAFF.

The chain is built from TRBV7-8 and TRBJ2-1; D is undetermined. Germline CDR1 is SGHVS and CDR2 is FQNEAQ. V was pared by 5 bases and J by 6 bases, with 8 bases between. This CDR3 spans 12 amino acids. The CDR3 loop is CASSRSSNEQFF. The CDR3 DNA sequence: TGTGCCAGCAGCCGATCGAGCAATGAGCAGTTCTTC.

The chain employs TRBV28 and TRBJ1-2; unclear D gene. The CDR3 has 14 amino acids. Trimming pared 2 bases from V and 3 bases from J, leaving 10 bases between. The V gene's germline CDR1 is MDHEN and CDR2 SYDVKM. As DNA, the CDR3 is TGTGCCAGCAGTTTAGACACCGGATACTATGGCTACACCTTC. Its protein product is CASSLDTGYYGYTF.

The CDR3 DNA sequence: TGTGCCAGCAGCTTAGGGGAGCGGGGAATAAGGACAGATACGCAGTATTTT. This translates into CASSLGERGIRTDTQYF. V is TRBV7-9 and J is TRBJ2-3, with 7 bases fitting TRBD2. Per germline, CDR1 SEHNR and CDR2 FQNEAQ (reference sequence). J was trimmed by 3 bases and V by 1 base; bases with no gene match: 10. The CDR3 covers 17 residues.

The chain employs TRBV4-2 and TRBJ1-4; 8 bases match TRBD1. Trimming at V came to 4 bases and at J to 7 bases, leaving 5 bases not matched to a gene. CDR1 and CDR2 (germline): LGHNA, YNFKEQ. This CDR3 is built from 14 residues. The CDR3 bases are TGTGCCAGCAGCCCCGGACAGGGTGCTGAAAAACTGTTTTTT. Protein: CASSPGQGAEKLFF.

This chain links TRBV9 with TRBJ1-6; TRBD1 matches at 8 bases. Germline V CDR1 and CDR2: SGDLS, YYNGEE. CDR3 length equals 15 residues. Losses at the gene ends were 4 bases for V and 8 bases for J; bases not matched to a gene: 8. The CDR3 sequence is CASSSRTGRDSPLHF. The CDR3 nucleotides are TGTGCCAGCAGCTCACGGACAGGGAGAGATTCACCCCTCCACTTT.

The genes are TRBV19 and TRBJ2-5, with TRBD1 matching 9 bases. The DNA end lines up better with TRBJ2-7; the J call may be wrong. CDR1 and CDR2 (germline): LNHDA, SQIVND (reference sequence). The CDR3 contains 14 residues. CDR3 in DNA: TGTGCCAGTAGTATCGGGACAGGGCGCTACGAGCAGTACTTC. Its protein product is CASSIGTGRYEQYF.

The chain employs TRBV25-1 and TRBJ2-5, with D tentatively TRBD1 (7 bases). The CDR3 is 15 amino acids. The ends were cut back, 3 bases at V and 5 bases at J, with 16 bases in the middle. CDR1 is MGHDK and CDR2 is SYGVNS in the germline V gene. The CDR3 sequence is CASSEEAGGSETQYF. DNA for the CDR3: TGTGCCAGCAGTGAGGAGGCAGGGGGGTCGGAGACCCAGTACTTC.

The chain is built from TRBV30 and TRBJ1-2, with 9 positions matching TRBD1. CDR1 and CDR2 from the germline V gene are GTSNPN and SVGIG (reference sequence). The junction had 7 bases not matched to a gene; V was cut back by 5 bases and J by 6 bases. The CDR3 is made up of 13 amino acids. The CDR3 here is CAWDRDRDHGYTF. CDR3 sequence (DNA): TGTGCCTGGGACCGGGACAGGGATCATGGCTACACCTTC.

The V call is TRBV28, the J call TRBJ2-1, with 8 positions matching TRBD2. CDR1 and CDR2 (germline): MDHEN, SYDVKM. Trimming removed 8 bases from V and 7 bases from J; junction bases left unmatched: 10. The CDR3 runs 14 residues. The CDR3, as DNA: TGTGCCAGCTGTGCGGGGGGATATAAGAATGAGCAGTTCTTC. Amino acid sequence: CASCAGGYKNEQFF.

The chain is built from TRBV4-1 and TRBJ1-2; the D gene is possibly TRBD1 (6 bases). Trimming cost V 1 base and J 0 bases, with 12 bases left between them. The CDR3 is 16 amino acids. Germline V CDR1 and CDR2: MGHRA, YSYEKL. The CDR3 reads CASSQVRGATNYGYTF. The CDR3 DNA is TGCGCCAGCAGCCAAGTGCGGGGGGCGACTAACTATGGCTACACCTTC.

This rearrangement joins TRBV9 to TRBJ1-2; D gene uncertain. The CDR3 loop spans 13 amino acids. The germline V gene has CDR1 SGDLS and CDR2 YYNGEE. Trimming took 3 bases from V and 8 from J, leaving 14 bases between them. CDR3: CASSGPEEGGYTF. CDR3 nucleotide sequence: TGTGCCAGCAGCGGCCCCGAGGAGGGAGGCTACACCTTC. Variable domain in full (rest from reference TRBV9 and TRBJ1-2): DSGVTQTPKHLITATGQRVTLRCSPRSGDLSVYWYQQSLDQGLQFLIQYYNGEERAKGNILERFSAQQFPDLHSELNLSSLELGDSALYFCASSGPEEGGYTFGSGTRLTVV.

Only a few counts were recorded for this clone. The chain carries TRBV5-6 and TRBJ1-6; tentative D call: TRBD1 (6 bases). This CDR3 has 12 residues. Looked up from germline, CDR1 is SGHDT and CDR2 is YYEEEE. Trimming pared 3 bases from V and 10 bases from J, leaving 8 bases between. The CDR3 DNA follows: TGTGCCAGCAGCTCCAGGGGCTCACCCCTCCACTTT. Its protein is CASSSRGSPLHF.

This clone was recorded once. CDR3: CASSQEIGGQETQYF. CDR3 in DNA: TGTGCCAGCAGCCAAGAAATCGGAGGCCAAGAGACCCAGTACTTC. The chain employs TRBV4-2 and TRBJ2-5; maybe TRBD2 (5 bases). V was trimmed by 0 bases and J by 1 base, leaving 9 bases between them. Per the germline V gene, CDR1 is LGHNA and CDR2 is YNFKEQ. The CDR3 contains 15 residues.

This clone has just a few counts. The rearrangement uses TRBV5-5 and TRBJ1-1; D not certain. CDR1 and CDR2 (germline): SGHKS, YYEKEE (reference sequence). The length of the CDR3 is 14 residues. The V and J ends lost 4 bases and 5 bases respectively, with 15 bases between them. This CDR3 is CASSGNGYGTEAFF. The CDR3 nucleotides are TGTGCCAGCAGCGGCAACGGGTATGGTACTGAAGCTTTCTTT.

The CDR3 sequence: CASSKRRDTEAFF. Here the CDR3 DNA reads TGTGCCAGCAGTAAAAGACGGGACACTGAAGCTTTCTTT. This sequence joins TRBV7-8 and TRBJ1-1; no clear D gene. The length of the CDR3 is 13 residues. V was trimmed by 6 bases and J by 3 bases, leaving 11 bases between them. Looked up from germline, CDR1 is SGHVS and CDR2 is FQNEAQ.

The rearrangement joins TRBV6-4 to TRBJ2-6; D uncertain. Germline V gives CDR1 MRHNA, CDR2 SNTAGT. V lost 0 bases, J lost 0 bases, and 6 bases lay in between. The CDR3 is 16 residues long. The CDR3 nucleotides read TGTGCCAGCAGTGACTCGCCGGTCTCTGGGGCCAACGTCCTGACTTTC. Its protein product is CASSDSPVSGANVLTF.